These T cell receptor beta chains were read from a single sample in a study of Graves' ophthalmopathy and Graves' hyperthyroidism. TCRdb processed the multiplex PCR reads anew with MiXCR; each CDR3 protein has one entry. The table lists 900,000 to 1,200,000 distinct CDR3 sequences, 35% to 45% of them singletons. Specimen: peripheral blood or thyroid tissue (not recorded which). The receptors derive from an adult man with Graves' hyperthyroidism. The CDR3 runs from the conserved cysteine through the conserved F or W. The D gene is left open where the match is weak. The listing skips clone size in some rows; elsewhere it reads once, few, many or a size class.

D gene	V gene	J gene	clone size	CDR3 DNA	CDR3 protein
-	TRBV11-2	TRBJ2-7	-	TGTGCCAGCAGCCCCATGGGAAGGGGAGAGCAGTACTTC	CASSPMGRGEQYF
-	TRBV10-3	TRBJ1-1	-	TGTGCCATCAGTGGGACACTGGCAAGTGAAGCTTTCTTT	CAISGTLASEAFF
-	TRBV12-3/TRBV12-4	TRBJ1-5	many	TGTGCCAGCAGCTCGCAGGGGCGACTCGCCAATCAGCCCCAGCATTTT	CASSSQGRLANQPQHF
TRBD2	TRBV20-1	TRBJ2-7	many	TGCAGTGCCGAAGCCCTAGCGGCACTCTCCTACGAGCAGTACTTC	CSAEALAALSYEQYF
TRBD2	TRBV14	TRBJ2-7	-	TGTGCCAGCAGCCAAAATGGCGGGAGGGGGCTTTCCTACGAGCAGTACTTC	CASSQNGGRGLSYEQYF
-	TRBV11-2	TRBJ1-6	many	TGTGCCAGCAGCCCTCCTCAGTCACCCCTCCACTTT	CASSPPQSPLHF
TRBD1	TRBV7-2	TRBJ1-6	many	TGTGCCAGCAGCTTTAGACGGACAGGGAGCTCCTATAATTCACCCCTCCACTTT	CASSFRRTGSSYNSPLHF
TRBD1	TRBV10-3	TRBJ1-1	-	TGTGCCATCGGACAGGGGGCGGAGGAAGCTTTCTTT	CAIGQGAEEAFF
TRBD1	TRBV29-1	TRBJ1-1	-	TGCAGCCAAGTGAGGTACAGGGGGCAAGAAGACACTGAAGCTTTCTTT	CSQVRYRGQEDTEAFF
-	TRBV19	TRBJ2-3	-	TGTGCCAGTAGGGACAGCAGCACAGATACGCAGTATTTT	CASRDSSTDTQYF
-	TRBV12-3/TRBV12-4	TRBJ1-1	-	TGTGCCAGCATCGGACAGTACCGGACTGAAGCTTTCTTT	CASIGQYRTEAFF
TRBD1	TRBV7-3	TRBJ1-2	few	TGTGCCAGCAGCCTCCTCAGACAGGGCCAATATGGCTACACCTTC	CASSLLRQGQYGYTF
-	TRBV7-6	TRBJ1-6	-	TGTGCCAGCAGCTTAGTAGCGCACCGGGGACGGAATAATTCACCCCTCCACTTT	CASSLVAHRGRNNSPLHF
-	TRBV14	TRBJ1-2	-	TGTGCCAGCAGCCGGATACAGGACTTGCGTGGCTACACCTTC	CASSRIQDLRGYTF
-	TRBV29-1	TRBJ2-2	many	TGCAGCGCCCAACCACACGGGGTAGGGGTCCCCGGGGAGCTGTTTTTT	CSAQPHGVGVPGELFF
-	TRBV2	TRBJ1-2	few	TGTGCCAGCAGGGACAGTAGAGCTAACTATGGCTACACCTTC	CASRDSRANYGYTF